The text below deals with one TCR beta chain. The data stem from a study of blood T cell repertoires in COVID-19. Study overall: The study drew acute and convalescent COVID-19 samples from the United States, Italy and Spain. The analysed material was cDNA or gDNA that came from T cells, B-cell-depleted T cells, or PBMCs.

In the authors' methods: Scientists estimated how many nucleated cells there were by amplifying reference gene primers. The data were produced by immunoSEQ multiplex PCR, yet TCRdb's version contains in-frame clones alone and is incomplete. The V and J calls and clone size come from that table; D and trimming were worked out from the DNA. The table lists tens of thousands of clones, approximately 88% of them singletons. Sequences were obtained from peripheral blood. The origin of this receptor is a man aged 50-59 years with active COVID-19.

In DNA form, the CDR3 reads TGTGCCAGCTCACCGGTAGGGGGCGCAGATACGCAGTATTTT. Translation: CASSPVGGADTQYF. This chain connects TRBV18 to TRBJ2-3, with 7 bases identical to TRBD1. V shed 3 bases and J 4 bases; nucleotides not matched to a gene: 4. Germline V lookup: CDR1 KGHSH, CDR2 LQKENI. CDR3 size: 14 residues.